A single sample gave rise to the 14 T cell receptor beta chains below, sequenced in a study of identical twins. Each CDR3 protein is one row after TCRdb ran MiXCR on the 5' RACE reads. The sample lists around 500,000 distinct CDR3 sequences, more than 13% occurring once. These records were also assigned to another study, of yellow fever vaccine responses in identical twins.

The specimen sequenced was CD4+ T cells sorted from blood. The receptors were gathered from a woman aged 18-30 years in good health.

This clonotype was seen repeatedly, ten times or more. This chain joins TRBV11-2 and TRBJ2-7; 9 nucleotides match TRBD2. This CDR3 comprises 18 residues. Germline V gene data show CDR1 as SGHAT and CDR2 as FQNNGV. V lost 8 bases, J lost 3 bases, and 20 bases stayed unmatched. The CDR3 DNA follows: TGTGCCAGCCCAACTCTAGCGGGACTATCAACGATATACTACGAGCAGTACTTC. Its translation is CASPTLAGLSTIYYEQYF.

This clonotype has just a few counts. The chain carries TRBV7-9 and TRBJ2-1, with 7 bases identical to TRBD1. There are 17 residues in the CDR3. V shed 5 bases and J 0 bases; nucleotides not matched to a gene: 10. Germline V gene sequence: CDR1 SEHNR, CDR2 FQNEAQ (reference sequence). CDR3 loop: CASSPIPGTASYNEQFF. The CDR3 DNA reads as TGTGCCAGCAGCCCAATCCCCGGGACAGCCTCCTACAATGAGCAGTTCTTC.

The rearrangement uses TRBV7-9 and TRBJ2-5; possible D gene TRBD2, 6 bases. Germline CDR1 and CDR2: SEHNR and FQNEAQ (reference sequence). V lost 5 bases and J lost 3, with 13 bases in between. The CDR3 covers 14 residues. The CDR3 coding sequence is TGTGCCAGCAGCCGCGGGGTGGAGAAAGAGACCCAGTACTTC. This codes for CASSRGVEKETQYF.

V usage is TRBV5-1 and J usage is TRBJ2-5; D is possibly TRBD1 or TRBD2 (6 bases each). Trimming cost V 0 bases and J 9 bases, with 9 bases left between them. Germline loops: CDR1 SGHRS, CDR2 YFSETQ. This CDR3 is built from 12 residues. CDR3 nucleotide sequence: TGCGCCAGCAGCTTGGAGGGGGAGGCCCAGTACTTC. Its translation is CASSLEGEAQYF.

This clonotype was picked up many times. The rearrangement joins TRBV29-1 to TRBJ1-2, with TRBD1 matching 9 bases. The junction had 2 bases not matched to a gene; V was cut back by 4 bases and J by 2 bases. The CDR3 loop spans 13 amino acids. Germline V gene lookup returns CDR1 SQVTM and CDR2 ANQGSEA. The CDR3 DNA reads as TGCAGCGTTGTCGGGACAGGGAACTATGGCTACACCTTC. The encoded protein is CSVVGTGNYGYTF.

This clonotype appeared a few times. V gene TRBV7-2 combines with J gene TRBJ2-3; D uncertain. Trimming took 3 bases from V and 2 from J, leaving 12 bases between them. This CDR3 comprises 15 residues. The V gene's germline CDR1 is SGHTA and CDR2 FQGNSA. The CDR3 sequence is CASSFLPSNTDTQYF. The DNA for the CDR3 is TGTGCCAGCAGCTTTTTACCATCGAACACAGATACGCAGTATTTT.

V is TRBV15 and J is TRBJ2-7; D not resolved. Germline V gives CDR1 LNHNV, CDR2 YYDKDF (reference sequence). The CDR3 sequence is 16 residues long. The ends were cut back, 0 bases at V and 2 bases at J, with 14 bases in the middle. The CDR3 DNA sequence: TGTGCCACCAGCAGAGAGGGTACTACTACAACCTACGAGCAGTACTTC. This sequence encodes CATSREGTTTTYEQYF.

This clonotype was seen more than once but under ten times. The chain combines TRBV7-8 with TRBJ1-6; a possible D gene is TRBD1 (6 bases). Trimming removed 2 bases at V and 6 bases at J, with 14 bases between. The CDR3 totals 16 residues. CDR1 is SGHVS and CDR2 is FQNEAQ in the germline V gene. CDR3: CASSLSRGASNSPLHF. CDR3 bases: TGTGCCAGCAGCTTATCAAGGGGGGCCTCTAATTCACCCCTCCACTTT.

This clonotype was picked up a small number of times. CDR3 in DNA: TGTGCCACCAGCAGAGACAGGTCGAGCTCCTACGAGCAGTACTTC. Protein sequence: CATSRDRSSSYEQYF. This rearrangement joins TRBV15 to TRBJ2-7; D remains unclear. CDR3 length equals 15 residues. Trimming removed 0 bases at V and 0 bases at J, with 9 bases between. Germline CDR1 is LNHNV and CDR2 is YYDKDF (reference sequence). Full variable domain (outside the CDR3, taken from reference TRBV15 and TRBJ2-7): DAMVIQNPRYQVTQFGKPVTLSCSQTLNHNVMYWYQQKSSQAPKLLFHYYDKDFNNEADTPDNFQSRRPNTSFCFLDIRSPGLGDTAMYLCATSRDRSSSYEQYFGPGTRLTVT.

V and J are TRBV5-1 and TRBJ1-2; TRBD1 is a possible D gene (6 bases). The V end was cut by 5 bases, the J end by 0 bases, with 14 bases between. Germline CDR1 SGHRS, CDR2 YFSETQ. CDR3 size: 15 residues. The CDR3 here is CASRPTGHTNYGYTF. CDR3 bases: TGCGCCAGCAGACCGACAGGACACACTAACTATGGCTACACCTTC.

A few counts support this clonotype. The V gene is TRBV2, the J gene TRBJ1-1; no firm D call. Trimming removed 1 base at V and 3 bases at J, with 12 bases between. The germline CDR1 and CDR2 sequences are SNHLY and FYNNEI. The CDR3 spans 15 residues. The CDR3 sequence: CASSEGWSLDTEAFF. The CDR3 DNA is TGTGCCAGCAGTGAAGGTTGGAGTTTGGACACTGAAGCTTTCTTT.

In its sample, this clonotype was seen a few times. CDR3 bases: TGTGCCAGCAGCCCAGCCCTGGGACTGACTAAGGTTGGGGAGCAGTACTTC. This gives the protein CASSPALGLTKVGEQYF. The chain joins TRBV7-9 to TRBJ2-7; tentative D call: TRBD2 (6 bases). The CDR3 extends over 17 amino acids. V was clipped by 5 bases and J by 7 bases, with 27 bases between them. The germline CDR1 and CDR2 sequences are SEHNR and FQNEAQ (reference sequence).

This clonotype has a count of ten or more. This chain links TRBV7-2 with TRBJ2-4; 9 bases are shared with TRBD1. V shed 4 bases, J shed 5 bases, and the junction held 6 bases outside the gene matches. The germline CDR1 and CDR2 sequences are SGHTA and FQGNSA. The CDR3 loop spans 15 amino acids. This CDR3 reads CASSSRQGGENIQYF. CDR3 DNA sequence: TGTGCCAGCAGCTCCCGACAGGGGGGAGAAAACATTCAGTACTTC.

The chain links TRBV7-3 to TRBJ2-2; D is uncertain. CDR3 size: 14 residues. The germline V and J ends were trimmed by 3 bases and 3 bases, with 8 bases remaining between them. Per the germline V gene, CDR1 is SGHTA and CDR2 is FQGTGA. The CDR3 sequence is CASSFDRYTGELFF. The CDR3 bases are TGTGCCAGCAGCTTTGACCGATACACCGGGGAGCTGTTTTTT. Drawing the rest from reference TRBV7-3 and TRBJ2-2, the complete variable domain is GAGVSQTPSNKVTEKGKYVELRCDPISGHTALYWYRQSLGQGPEFLIYFQGTGAADDSGLPNDRFFAVRPEGSVSTLKIQRTERGDSAVYLCASSFDRYTGELFFGEGSRLTVL.